This TCR beta chain comes out of a study of shared clonotypes between healthy human individuals. About this clone itself: Its cognate antigen is unknown.

Samples underwent the assay at deep level. Sequencing was performed with immunoSEQ multiplex PCR; in TCRdb, only in-frame clones are kept and a portion is missing. The sample holds a few million clones, less than 95% seen once. Study findings and constraints: Relative to memory subsets, naive subsets generally showed larger estimated richness. Relative to clonotypes present in all four donors, those not shared had lower generation probabilities.

CD4+ cells underwent separation, giving CD45RA+ naive and CD45RA-negative memory subsets. This CDR3 contains 12 residues. The specimen sequenced was naive CD4+ T cells from PBMCs. The subset denotes: CD45RA+ positively selected. The V and J genes are TRBV21-1 and TRBJ1-1. TRBV21-1 is classified as a pseudogene. The sequence came from a man between 18 and 29 years old in good health. Some clones in this sample may be carry-over from other donors' samples. The CDR3 region has the DNA TGTGCCAGCAGCAAACCTCATGTAGGAGCTTTCTTT. Translation: CASSKPHVGAFF.